These 29 T cell receptor beta chains were all obtained from the same sample, sequenced in a study of T cells in localized non-small cell lung cancer. Clones were sequenced by immunoSEQ multiplex PCR, and TCRdb holds only the in-frame ones, with some missing. The top ten clones hold 15% to 20% of a sample with some 85,000 clones, 80% of them seen once. Here the sequenced sample was PBMCs, taken before any cancer treatment. All receptors come from a man aged 40-75 years with stage II squamous cell lung carcinoma.

The V and J genes are TRBV28 and TRBJ2-2; 13 bases are a match to TRBD2. J was trimmed by 6 bases and V by 2 bases; bases with no gene match: 3. Germline V gives CDR1 MDHEN, CDR2 SYDVKM. The CDR3 spans 16 residues. Here the CDR3 reads CASSLTGLAGAGELFF. For the CDR3, the DNA is TGTGCCAGCAGTTTAACCGGACTAGCGGGAGCCGGGGAGCTGTTTTTT.

The chain couples TRBV18 to TRBJ1-1; D call uncertain. The V end lost 2 bases, the J end lost 4 bases, and 8 bases lay between the germline ends. The CDR3 extends over 13 amino acids. Germline lookup yields CDR1 KGHSH and CDR2 LQKENI. The CDR3 spells CASSPWGGTEAFF. The CDR3 bases are TGTGCCAGCTCACCATGGGGTGGCACTGAAGCTTTCTTT.

The chain is built from TRBV4-2 and TRBJ2-6, with TRBD1 matching over 9 bases. Germline V gene data show CDR1 as LGHNA and CDR2 as YNFKEQ. This CDR3 is built from 19 residues. Trimming cost V 0 bases and J 0 bases; bases outside gene matches: 6. Here the CDR3 reads CASSQDRTGAFSGANVLTF. Written as DNA, the CDR3 is TGTGCCAGCAGCCAAGATCGGACAGGGGCCTTCTCTGGGGCCAACGTCCTGACTTTC.

The V call is TRBV15, the J call TRBJ2-3; TRBD2 might be the D (7 bases). The V end lost 0 bases, the J end lost 1 base, and 14 bases lay between the germline ends. Looked up from germline, CDR1 is LNHNV and CDR2 is YYDKDF (reference sequence). The CDR3 contains 17 residues. The CDR3 reads CATSRDYRGAGTDTQYF. CDR3 nucleotide sequence: TGTGCCACCAGCAGAGATTATCGGGGGGCAGGCACAGATACGCAGTATTTT.

The J gene is TRBJ2-2, the V gene TRBV28; perhaps TRBD1 as D (5 bases). This CDR3 has 15 amino acids. Germline V gene lookup returns CDR1 MDHEN and CDR2 SYDVKM. Deletions cut 1 base from V and 1 base from J, with 7 bases between. The CDR3 reads CASSLLTGNTGELFF. CDR3 DNA: TGTGCCAGCAGTTTATTAACAGGGAACACCGGGGAGCTGTTTTTT.

The chain joins TRBV4-1 to TRBJ2-1; D not resolved. Between the trimmed V and J ends, which lost 0 bases and 4 bases, there was a span of 10 bases. Germline assignment: CDR1 MGHRA and CDR2 YSYEKL. The CDR3 totals 15 residues. CDR3 in amino acids: CASSQDPTVYNEQFF. In DNA form, the CDR3 reads TGCGCCAGCAGCCAAGACCCCACAGTTTACAATGAGCAGTTCTTC.

The chain links TRBV14 to TRBJ2-3, with a tentative D call TRBD1 (5 bases). The V gene's germline CDR1 is SGHDN and CDR2 FVKESK. The CDR3 runs to 15 residues. The germline V and J ends were trimmed by 1 base and 3 bases, with 11 bases remaining between them. CDR3: CASSQGQSQTDTQYF. For the CDR3, the DNA is TGTGCCAGCAGCCAAGGACAGTCCCAAACAGATACGCAGTATTTT. The full variable domain, its missing parts supplied by reference TRBV14 and TRBJ2-3, is EAGVTQFPSHSVIEKGQTVTLRCDPISGHDNLYWYRRVMGKEIKFLLHFVKESKQDESGMPNNRFLAERTGGTYSTLKVQPAELEDSGVYFCASSQGQSQTDTQYFGPGTRLTVL.

The V call is TRBV28, the J call TRBJ2-1; D gene ambiguous. The CDR3 loop spans 12 amino acids. With 5 bases removed from V and 7 bases from J, the gap between germline ends came to 9 bases. The V gene's germline CDR1 is MDHEN and CDR2 SYDVKM. The CDR3: CASSQEGNEQFF. CDR3 DNA sequence: TGTGCCAGCAGTCAAGAAGGTAATGAGCAGTTCTTC.

This clone has just a few counts. This chain uses TRBV11-1 with TRBJ2-7; 9 nucleotides align to TRBD1. The V segment lost 2 bases and the J segment 3 bases; nucleotides outside the gene matches: 2. Per germline, CDR1 SGHAT and CDR2 FQDESV (reference sequence). CDR3 length: 14 residues. The CDR3 reads CASSLTGQGYEQYF. The DNA for the CDR3 is TGTGCCAGCAGCTTAACGGGACAGGGCTACGAGCAGTACTTC.

A remark on this clone: One end of the junction varies from germline; a read error may be responsible. The sample carries other DNA sequences with the same CDR3. The V and J genes are TRBV5-1 and TRBJ1-4; no clear D gene. CDR1 SGHRS and CDR2 YFSETQ come from the germline V gene. This CDR3 is built from 14 residues. This CDR3 reads CASSFGVLDEKLFF. In DNA form, the CDR3 reads TGTGCCAGCAGCTTTGGGGTTTTGGACGAAAAACTGTTTTTT.

This clone showed up many times. Other DNA sequences in this sample translate to the same CDR3. V gene TRBV9 combines with J gene TRBJ1-2; D is ambiguous. Trimming took 0 bases from V and 2 from J, leaving 5 bases between them. Germline values: CDR1 SGDLS, CDR2 YYNGEE. The CDR3 has 13 amino acids. The CDR3 is CASSVDRNYGYTF. The CDR3 coding sequence is TGTGCCAGCAGCGTAGACCGGAACTATGGCTACACCTTC.

The chain recombines TRBV7-3 with TRBJ2-1, with TRBD2 identical over 13 bases. J was trimmed by 8 bases and V by 5 bases; bases with no gene match: 15. The CDR3 is 18 amino acids. CDR1 is SGHTA, CDR2 FQGTGA, per germline. The CDR3 region is CASSAYRGLAGVVDEQFF. The DNA for the CDR3 is TGTGCCAGCAGCGCTTACCGCGGACTAGCGGGAGTTGTAGATGAGCAGTTCTTC.

This sequence joins TRBV27 and TRBJ2-1; 7 bases line up with TRBD2. The CDR3 length is 12 residues. The J segment lost 3 bases and the V segment lost 8 bases, leaving 1 base of the junction unmatched. In germline, CDR1 is MNHEY, CDR2 SMNVEV (reference sequence). The CDR3 nucleotides read TGTGCCAGCGGGAGGGACTACAATGAGCAGTTCTTC. This sequence encodes CASGRDYNEQFF.

This clone was found once. The J gene is TRBJ2-3, the V gene TRBV30; D not certain. Germline V gives CDR1 GTSNPN, CDR2 SVGIG (reference sequence). Trimming stripped 2 bases from V and 6 bases from J, with 9 bases between. The CDR3 sequence is 12 residues long. CDR3 sequence: CAWSSLRDTQYF. The CDR3 nucleotides are TGTGCCTGGAGTTCTCTGCGGGATACGCAGTATTTT.

In its sample, this clone was seen a few times. The J gene is TRBJ2-6, the V gene TRBV28; weak D call: TRBD2 (6 bases). This CDR3 comprises 15 residues. Germline CDR1 reads MDHEN; CDR2 reads SYDVKM. Trimming shortened V by 1 base and J by 4 bases, and 8 bases separated the two germline ends. CDR3 sequence reads: CASSLSGDGANVLTF. DNA of the CDR3: TGTGCCAGCAGTTTATCGGGGGACGGGGCCAACGTCCTGACTTTC.

This clone was found once. The V and J genes are TRBV6-1 and TRBJ2-2; 10 bases are a match to TRBD2. The CDR3 runs to 17 residues. Germline loops: CDR1 MNHNS, CDR2 SASEGT. The junction had 6 bases not matched to a gene; V was cut back by 2 bases and J by 3 bases. CDR3 nucleotide sequence: TGTGCCAGCAGTGAAAGGGCAGCGGGGGGGTACACCGGGGAGCTGTTTTTT. It specifies CASSERAAGGYTGELFF.

The chain recombines TRBV6-5 with TRBJ2-2; D is possibly TRBD1 or TRBD2 (5 bases each). V was trimmed by 6 bases and J by 2 bases, leaving 10 bases between them. Germline loops: CDR1 MNHEY, CDR2 SVGAGI. This CDR3 is built from 14 residues. CDR3 coding DNA: TGTGCCAGCAGAGAGGGACCCAACACCGGGGAGCTGTTTTTT. Residues: CASREGPNTGELFF.

The rearrangement links TRBV4-2 to TRBJ1-1; TRBD1 agrees at 11 bases. With V trimmed by 2 bases and J by 5 bases, 4 bases remained unmatched. Germline CDR1 LGHNA, CDR2 YNFKEQ. The CDR3 is made up of 15 amino acids. The CDR3 spells CASSQPGQGVTEAFF. In DNA, the CDR3 is TGTGCCAGCAGCCAACCGGGACAGGGGGTTACTGAAGCTTTCTTT.

This chain uses TRBV7-2 with TRBJ2-3; 7 bases agree with TRBD2. Germline loops: CDR1 SGHTA, CDR2 FQGNSA. Trimming took 5 bases from V and 2 from J; bases not matched to a gene: 7. CDR3 size: 15 residues. Written as DNA, the CDR3 is TGTGCCAGCAGCACAGGACTAGGCCCCACAGATACGCAGTATTTT. Encoded protein: CASSTGLGPTDTQYF.

The chain carries TRBV7-2 and TRBJ2-5; unclear D gene. Trimming cost V 4 bases and J 4 bases, with 10 bases left between them. This CDR3 is 13 amino acids long. Germline values: CDR1 SGHTA, CDR2 FQGNSA. The CDR3 spells CASSSRIGETQYF. The CDR3 nucleotides read TGTGCCAGCAGCTCCCGGATTGGAGAGACCCAGTACTTC.

The J gene is TRBJ2-6, the V gene TRBV7-2, with D unclear. V was clipped by 3 bases and J by 0 bases, with 9 bases between them. In germline, CDR1 is SGHTA, CDR2 FQGNSA. The CDR3 length is 16 residues. CDR3 sequence: CASSFTPGSGANVLTF. The CDR3 DNA reads as TGTGCCAGCAGCTTCACTCCTGGCTCTGGGGCCAACGTCCTGACTTTC.

The chain couples TRBV5-1 to TRBJ2-7; D unresolved. The CDR3 has 14 amino acids. Per germline, CDR1 SGHRS and CDR2 YFSETQ. V was trimmed by 4 bases and J by 2 bases, leaving 13 bases between them. CDR3 sequence: CASSPEALAYEQYF. The CDR3 DNA reads TGCGCCAGCAGCCCAGAGGCTCTAGCCTACGAGCAGTACTTC.

This chain connects TRBV7-2 to TRBJ1-2, with D unclear. Trimming took 5 bases from V and 0 from J, leaving 16 bases between them. Germline CDR1 is SGHTA and CDR2 is FQGNSA. This CDR3 spans 16 amino acids. Here the CDR3 reads CASSPQTAGTNYGYTF. Here the CDR3 DNA reads TGTGCCAGCAGCCCCCAGACGGCGGGCACTAACTATGGCTACACCTTC. Complete variable domain (other parts from reference TRBV7-2 and TRBJ1-2): GAGVSQSPSNKVTEKGKDVELRCDPISGHTALYWYRQSLGQGLEFLIYFQGNSAPDKSGLPSDRFSAERTGGSVSTLTIQRTQQEDSAVYLCASSPQTAGTNYGYTFGSGTRLTVV.

The chain joins TRBV7-3 to TRBJ1-1, with D hard to call. Per germline, CDR1 SGHTA and CDR2 FQGTGA. V was trimmed by 5 bases and J by 3 bases, leaving 10 bases between them. The CDR3 has 13 residues. The CDR3 coding sequence is TGTGCCAGCAGCCTCGACACCCACACTGAAGCTTTCTTT. Translation: CASSLDTHTEAFF.

This clone has just one count. The chain couples TRBV7-2 to TRBJ2-7; D gene unclear. The ends were cut back, 3 bases at V and 2 bases at J, with 11 bases in the middle. Per the germline V gene, CDR1 is SGHTA and CDR2 is FQGNSA. The CDR3 runs to 14 residues. The CDR3 protein is CASSLNTATYEQYF. CDR3 DNA: TGTGCCAGCAGCTTGAACACAGCCACCTACGAGCAGTACTTC.

The table lists this clone with a count of one. The chain carries TRBV7-8 and TRBJ1-1; tentatively, D is TRBD1 (6 bases). Germline CDR1 reads SGHVS; CDR2 reads FQNEAQ. This CDR3 is built from 15 residues. Deletions cut 5 bases from V and 0 bases from J, with 13 bases between. The CDR3 DNA is TGTGCCAGCAGCGCGAGTACAGGGATGAACACTGAAGCTTTCTTT. It yields the protein CASSASTGMNTEAFF.

This chain connects TRBV7-2 to TRBJ1-5; D call uncertain. The CDR3 is 14 amino acids. In germline, CDR1 is SGHTA, CDR2 FQGNSA. V shed 6 bases and J shed 0 bases, with 9 bases lying between them. This CDR3 reads CASRPGSSNQPQHF. CDR3 DNA: TGTGCCAGCAGGCCGGGGAGTAGCAATCAGCCCCAGCATTTT.

J is TRBJ1-2 and V is TRBV19, with 7 bases identical to TRBD1. Germline lookup yields CDR1 LNHDA and CDR2 SQIVND (reference sequence). The CDR3 is 15 amino acids. V gave up 10 bases and J gave up 3 bases; unmatched junction bases: 14. As DNA, the CDR3 is TGTGCCACCCACCCTAGGGGGCGTCCGGACTATGGCTACACCTTC. It specifies CATHPRGRPDYGYTF.

This clone occurred a few times. The chain combines TRBV28 with TRBJ1-5; 7 bases match TRBD1. CDR1 is MDHEN, CDR2 SYDVKM, per germline. The CDR3 totals 15 residues. With V trimmed by 9 bases and J by 2 bases, 10 bases remained unmatched. DNA for the CDR3: TGTGCCAGTAACAGGGGCTTCGGCGGCAATCAGCCCCAGCATTTT. Translating it yields CASNRGFGGNQPQHF.